The clone carrying this TCR beta chain was detected once. This sample is part of a study of blood T cell repertoires in COVID-19. The data were produced by immunoSEQ multiplex PCR, yet TCRdb's version contains in-frame clones alone and is incomplete. This sample has about 130,000 clones, with less than 90% found just once. Germline V CDR1 and CDR2: SGHTA, FQGNSA. V trimming: 5 bases; J trimming: 4 bases; junction bases outside the gene matches: 3. This CDR3 contains 15 residues. Sequencing was performed on PBMCs or T cells enriched from blood (not recorded which). The chain is built from TRBV7-2 and TRBJ2-2; TRBD1 aligns across 11 bases. The receptor's source is a woman aged 50 to 60 who had recovered from COVID-19. CDR3 sequence reads: CASSPGQGGTGELFF. Here the CDR3 DNA reads TGTGCCAGCAGCCCGGGACAGGGGGGCACCGGGGAGCTGTTTTTT.